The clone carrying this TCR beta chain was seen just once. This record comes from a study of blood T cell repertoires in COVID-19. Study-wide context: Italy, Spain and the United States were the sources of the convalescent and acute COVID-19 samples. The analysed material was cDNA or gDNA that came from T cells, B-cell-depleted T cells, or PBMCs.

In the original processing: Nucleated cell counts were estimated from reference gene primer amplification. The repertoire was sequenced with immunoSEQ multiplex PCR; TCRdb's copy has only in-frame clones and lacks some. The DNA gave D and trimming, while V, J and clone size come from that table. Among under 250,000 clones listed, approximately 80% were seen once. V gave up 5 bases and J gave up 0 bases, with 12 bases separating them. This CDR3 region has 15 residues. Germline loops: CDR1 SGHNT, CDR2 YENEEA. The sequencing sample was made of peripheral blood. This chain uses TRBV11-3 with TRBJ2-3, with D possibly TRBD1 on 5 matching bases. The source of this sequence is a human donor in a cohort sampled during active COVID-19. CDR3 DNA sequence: TGTGCCAGCAGCGCAGGGATGAGGAGCACAGATACGCAGTATTTT. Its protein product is CASSAGMRSTDTQYF.